This TCR beta chain derives from a study of shared clonotypes between healthy human individuals. About this clone: Its specificity is unknown. Other DNA variants within this sample encode the same CDR3.

The repertoire was sequenced with immunoSEQ multiplex PCR; TCRdb's copy has only in-frame clones and lacks some. The profile shows some 2.3 million clones, over 85% of them singletons. Study findings and constraints: The genetic and exposure-history diversity represented was limited by few donors. Generally, naive subsets (rather than memory subsets) showed larger estimated richness.

Every contributor of samples was a Caucasian grown-up residing in Nashville, Tennessee. A split of CD4+ cells into CD45RA+ naive and CD45RA-negative memory subsets was performed. From germline, CDR1 is MNHEY and CDR2 SMNVEV (reference sequence). V shed 5 bases and J shed 6 bases, with 10 bases lying between them. This CDR3 comprises 13 residues. The chain employs TRBV27 and TRBJ2-2; D is undetermined. Sequencing input: naive CD4+ T cells from PBMCs. Sample subset: CD45RA+ positively selected. This clonotype was obtained from a young man in good health. Some clones in this sample may be carry-over from other donors' samples. The chain's CDR3 is CASSLYVAGELFF. The CDR3 nucleotides read TGTGCCAGCAGTCTCTACGTTGCCGGGGAGCTGTTTTTT.